This T cell receptor (beta chain) was captured by sequencing in a study of blood T cell repertoires in COVID-19. Study details: Samples of COVID-19 (acute and convalescent) were obtained from the United States, Italy and Spain.

With 2 bases removed from V and 4 bases from J, the gap between germline ends came to 8 bases. This CDR3 has 14 amino acids. Per the germline V gene, CDR1 is SEHNR and CDR2 is FQNEAQ (reference sequence). How the authors handled the data: Scientists estimated how many nucleated cells there were by amplifying reference gene primers. Profiled with immunoSEQ multiplex PCR; TCRdb holds only in-frame clones, not every one. V, J and clone size are those of that table, while D and trimming were read from the DNA. The sample contains a few hundred thousand clones, approximately 91% of which appear only once. The cohort comprised adults aged about 18 to 90 years residing in about two dozen US areas. Membership in each cohort depended on participant-reported clinical history.

This TCR was sampled from a woman between 40 and 50 years old who had been exposed to COVID-19. The chain carries TRBV7-9 and TRBJ1-4; no reliable D call. The sample consisted of PBMCs or T cells enriched from blood (not recorded which). CDR3 sequence reads: CASSLKQINEKLFF. The CDR3 DNA reads TGTGCCAGCAGCTTAAAACAGATTAATGAAAAACTGTTTTTT. Full variable domain (missing parts from reference TRBV7-9 and TRBJ1-4): DTGVSQNPRHKITKRGQNVTFRCDPISEHNRLYWYRQTLGQGPEFLTYFQNEAQLEKSRLLSDRFSAERPKGSFSTLEIQRTEQGDSAMYLCASSLKQINEKLFFGSGTQLSVL.